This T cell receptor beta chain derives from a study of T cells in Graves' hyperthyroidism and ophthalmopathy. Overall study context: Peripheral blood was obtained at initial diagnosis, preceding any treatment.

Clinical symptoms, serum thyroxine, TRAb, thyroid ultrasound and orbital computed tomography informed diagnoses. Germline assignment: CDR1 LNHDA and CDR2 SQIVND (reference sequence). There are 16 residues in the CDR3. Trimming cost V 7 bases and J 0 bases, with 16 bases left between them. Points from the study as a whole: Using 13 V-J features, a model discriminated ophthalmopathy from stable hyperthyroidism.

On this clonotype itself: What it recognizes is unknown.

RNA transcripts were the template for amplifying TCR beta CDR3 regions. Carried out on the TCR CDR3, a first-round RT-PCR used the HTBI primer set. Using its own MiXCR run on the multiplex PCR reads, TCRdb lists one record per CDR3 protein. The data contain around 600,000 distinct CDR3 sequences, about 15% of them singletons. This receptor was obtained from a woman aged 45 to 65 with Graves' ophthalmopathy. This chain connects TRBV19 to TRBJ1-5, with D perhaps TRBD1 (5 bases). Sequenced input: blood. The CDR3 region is CASTHFGGNSNQPQHF. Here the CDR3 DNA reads TGTGCCAGTACTCACTTCGGGGGAAATAGCAATCAGCCCCAGCATTTT.